Listed below are T cell receptor beta chains from one sample, sequenced in a study of blood T cell repertoires in COVID-19. Sequenced by immunoSEQ multiplex PCR; TCRdb stores in-frame clones only, minus some. Here the sample spans about 260,000 clones, about 89% being singletons. Sequencing was carried out using peripheral blood. The receptors derive from a middle-aged man with active or convalescent COVID-19. Each CDR3 is given with its conserved first and last residue. Fields, in order: D gene, J gene, V gene, clone size, CDR3 DNA, CDR3 protein. A D gene is named only where the DNA matches it firmly. Expanded clones are given a class, and other clones once, few, many or no size at all.

>TRBD2|TRBJ2-7|TRBV11-2|.
TGTGCCAGCAGCTTAGAACTAGCGGAGACCTACGAGCAGTACTTC
CASSLELAETYEQYF
>TRBD1|TRBJ2-7|TRBV4-1|.
TGCGCCAGCAGCCAAGATAAGTTGACAGGGTCCGAGCAGTACTTC
CASSQDKLTGSEQYF
>TRBD1|TRBJ2-2|TRBV24-1|.
TGTGCCACCAGTGATTTAGGGACAGGGAGTTCCGGGGAGCTGTTTTTT
CATSDLGTGSSGELFF
>.|TRBJ1-1|TRBV5-1|.
TGCGCCAGCAGCTGGGGACGGGGCGGGGGGAACACTGAAGCTTTCTTT
CASSWGRGGGNTEAFF
>TRBD1|TRBJ1-1|TRBV7-6|.
TGTGCCAGCGGCGAGGCAGGGGGGACGAATACTGAAGCTTTCTTT
CASGEAGGTNTEAFF
>.|TRBJ1-2|TRBV19|.
TGTGCCAGTAGTATTCGGGTCGGCTATGGCTACACCTTC
CASSIRVGYGYTF
>TRBD1|TRBJ1-2|TRBV10-3|once
TGTGCCATCAGTCCAGGACAGGGAAACCTCTATGGCTACACCTTC
CAISPGQGNLYGYTF
>TRBD2|TRBJ2-1|TRBV6-6|.
TGTGCCAGCAGTAGTTCCCGGCTAGCGGGTGGAAATGAGCAGTTCTTC
CASSSSRLAGGNEQFF
>TRBD1|TRBJ1-1|TRBV19|.
TGTGCCAGTAGCGGACAGGGTGTAGCTGAAGCTTTCTTT
CASSGQGVAEAFF
>.|TRBJ1-3|TRBV15|.
TGTGCCACCAGCAGAGGAGGACTTTCCTCTGGAAACACCATATATTTT
CATSRGGLSSGNTIYF
>TRBD2|TRBJ2-1|TRBV6-5|.
TGTGCCAGCAGTTACTGGGGACTAGCGGGAGAACATGAGCAGTTCTTC
CASSYWGLAGEHEQFF
>.|TRBJ1-5|TRBV19|few
TGTGCCAGTAGTCGAGGTTATAGCAATCAGCCCCAGCATTTT
CASSRGYSNQPQHF
>TRBD2|TRBJ2-5|TRBV9|.
TGTGCCAGCAGCATCGGGGGGGCGACCCTCGCCCAAGAGACCCAGTACTTC
CASSIGGATLAQETQYF
>TRBD1|TRBJ2-3|TRBV5-1|.
TGCGCCAGCAGCTTGGACAGGGGGCCGATCACAGATACGCAGTATTTT
CASSLDRGPITDTQYF
>TRBD2|TRBJ2-2|TRBV6-6|.
TGTGCCAGCAGTTATCGAGCGGGGGGGGCCGGGGAGCTGTTTTTT
CASSYRAGGAGELFF
>.|TRBJ1-3|TRBV3-1/TRBV3-2|.
TGTGCCAGCAGCCAGAGCACAGGGTCCTCTGGAAACACCATATATTTT
CASSQSTGSSGNTIYF
>.|TRBJ1-5|TRBV19|once
TGTGCCAGTATATTCCAGGGGAGCAATCAGCCCCAGCATTTT
CASIFQGSNQPQHF
>.|TRBJ2-5|TRBV5-1|.
TGCGCCAGCAGCTTGGGGACAAGCGTTCTGGAGACCCAGTACTTC
CASSLGTSVLETQYF
>TRBD1|TRBJ2-4|TRBV7-9|.
TGTGCCAGCAGCGGATCGGACAGGGGATTAGCCAAAAACATTCAGTACTTC
CASSGSDRGLAKNIQYF
>TRBD1|TRBJ2-7|TRBV6-6|.
TGTGCCAGCAGGGAACAGGGGCACGAGCAGTACTTC
CASREQGHEQYF
>.|TRBJ1-2|TRBV19|.
TGTGCCAGTAGTCGTGTGGTGGCCGCTGACTATGGCTACACCTTC
CASSRVVAADYGYTF
>.|TRBJ1-2|TRBV7-9|.
TGTGCCAGCAGTCAAAACTACGGGGGGGCGGATTCCGGCTACACCTTC
CASSQNYGGADSGYTF
>TRBD2|TRBJ2-2|TRBV18|.
TGTGCCAGCTCGCCCGGACTAGCGGCGAACACCGGGGAGCTGTTTTTT
CASSPGLAANTGELFF
>.|TRBJ2-2|TRBV10-1|few
TGCGCCAGCAGTGGGCAGGGTACCGGGGAGCTGTTTTTT
CASSGQGTGELFF
>TRBD1|TRBJ1-1|TRBV2|.
TGTGCCAGCGACGGGACAGAGAACACTGAAGCTTTCTTT
CASDGTENTEAFF
>TRBD1|TRBJ1-5|TRBV29-1|few
TGCAGCGTGATGGACAGGGCCAATCAGCCCCAGCATTTT
CSVMDRANQPQHF
>.|TRBJ1-5|TRBV25-1|.
TGTGCCAGCAGTGAAAATTGGGCCCAGCCCCAGCATTTT
CASSENWAQPQHF
>TRBD1|TRBJ2-2|TRBV4-1|.
TGCGCCAGCAGCCAGGACAGGGTTAACACCGGGGAGCTGTTTTTT
CASSQDRVNTGELFF